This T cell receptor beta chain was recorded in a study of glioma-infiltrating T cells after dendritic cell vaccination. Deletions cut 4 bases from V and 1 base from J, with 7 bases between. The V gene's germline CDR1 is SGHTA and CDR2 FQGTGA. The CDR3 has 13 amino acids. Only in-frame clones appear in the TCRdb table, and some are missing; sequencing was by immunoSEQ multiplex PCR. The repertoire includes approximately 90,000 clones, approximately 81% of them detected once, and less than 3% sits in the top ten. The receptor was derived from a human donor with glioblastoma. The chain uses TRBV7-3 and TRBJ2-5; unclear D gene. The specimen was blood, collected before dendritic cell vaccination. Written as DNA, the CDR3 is TGTGCCAGCAGCTACCTACCCCAAGAGACCCAGTACTTC. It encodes CASSYLPQETQYF.